Presented here are 9 T cell receptor beta chains from one specimen sequenced in a study of cytomegalovirus exposure and HLA in healthy donors. The study ran its PCR with 60 Vbeta and 13 Jbeta primers. TCRdb's copy holds only in-frame clones and misses some; the assay was immunoSEQ multiplex PCR. The table records about 160,000 clones, 75% to 90% of them present only once. Sequencing was carried out using PBMCs. All receptors derive from a woman in her late teens or twenties in good health and CMV-seronegative.

This chain joins TRBV5-6 and TRBJ1-1; perhaps TRBD1 as D (6 bases). Germline-derived CDR1 and CDR2 are SGHDT and YYEEEE. The CDR3 runs 13 residues. V lost 1 base and J lost 5, with 9 bases in between. The DNA of the CDR3 is TGTGCCAGCAGCTTGAAGGGGGGGACTGAAGCTTTCTTT. Protein: CASSLKGGTEAFF.

V usage is TRBV7-9 and J usage is TRBJ2-5; D perhaps matches TRBD1 (6 bases). The better agreement between TRBJ2-7 and the DNA end casts doubt on the J call. This CDR3 is built from 13 residues. The germline gives CDR1 SEHNR, CDR2 FQNEAQ (reference sequence). CDR3 loop: CASSRGQIGEQYF. The CDR3, as DNA: TGTGCCAGCAGCCGCGGACAGATCGGCGAGCAGTACTTC.

Regarding this clone: Different DNA sequences within this sample yield the same CDR3. The chain couples TRBV27 to TRBJ1-2; 7 bases are shared with TRBD1. Germline-derived CDR1 and CDR2 are MNHEY and SMNVEV (reference sequence). The CDR3 spans 15 residues. V shed 5 bases, J shed 1 base, and the junction held 7 bases outside the gene matches. The CDR3 loop reads CASSLTGAVNYGYTF. The CDR3 nucleotides are TGTGCCAGCAGTCTTACAGGGGCCGTTAACTATGGCTACACCTTC.

This chain connects TRBV25-1 to TRBJ1-2; D possibly corresponds to TRBD1 (5 bases). Trimming removed 1 base at V and 7 bases at J, with 19 bases between. CDR1 MGHDK and CDR2 SYGVNS come from the germline V gene. CDR3 length: 16 residues. CDR3 nucleotide sequence: TGTGCCAGCAGTGAATCATATTTGGGCAGGGAAGCTGGCTACACCTTC. It specifies CASSESYLGREAGYTF.

This chain uses TRBV6-1 with TRBJ2-6; D gene uncertain. From germline, CDR1 is MNHNS and CDR2 SASEGT. Trimming took 8 bases from V and 6 from J, leaving 8 bases between them. The CDR3 is 12 amino acids. CDR3 in DNA: TGTGCCAGCTACGGAGCGGCCAACGTCCTGACTTTC. Translation gives CASYGAANVLTF.

This clone occurred a few times. The CDR3 sequence is CASSLGRAYGNEQFF. The CDR3 bases are TGTGCCAGCAGCTTAGGCAGGGCCTACGGTAATGAGCAGTTCTTC. The chain is built from TRBV11-2 and TRBJ2-1, with a weak D call TRBD1 (5 bases). Per germline, CDR1 SGHAT and CDR2 FQNNGV. This CDR3 has 15 amino acids. The V and J ends lost 1 base and 7 bases respectively, with 14 bases between them.

The CDR3 DNA reads as TGTGCCAGCAGCTTATCAAGGGCGGGACAGCCCTACTACGAGCAGTACTTC. As protein: CASSLSRAGQPYYEQYF. This chain joins TRBV7-9 and TRBJ2-7, with D tentatively TRBD1 (7 bases). Trimming pared 2 bases from V and 3 bases from J, leaving 20 bases between. This CDR3 is 17 amino acids long. Germline loops: CDR1 SEHNR, CDR2 FQNEAQ (reference sequence).

This chain connects TRBV11-2 to TRBJ2-5; 8 positions agree with TRBD1. The germline gives CDR1 SGHAT, CDR2 FQNNGV. The CDR3 spans 14 residues. V trimming: 1 base; J trimming: 4 bases; junction bases outside the gene matches: 2. The CDR3 DNA sequence: TGTGCCAGCAGCTTAGGGACAGGGTTAGAGACCCAGTACTTC. Protein product: CASSLGTGLETQYF.

This sequence joins TRBV28 and TRBJ2-1, with 7 bases that match TRBD1. This CDR3 region has 16 residues. CDR1 and CDR2 from the germline V gene are MDHEN and SYDVKM. With 5 bases clipped from V and 3 bases from J, the junction kept 10 bases outside the gene matches. This chain's CDR3 is CASSPSTGTIYNEQFF. DNA of the CDR3: TGTGCCAGCAGTCCTTCGACAGGGACGATCTACAATGAGCAGTTCTTC. Complete variable domain (other parts from reference TRBV28 and TRBJ2-1): DVKVTQSSRYLVKRTGEKVFLECVQDMDHENMFWYRQDPGLGLRLIYFSYDVKMKEKGDIPEGYSVSREKKERFSLILESASTNQTSMYLCASSPSTGTIYNEQFFGPGTRLTVL.